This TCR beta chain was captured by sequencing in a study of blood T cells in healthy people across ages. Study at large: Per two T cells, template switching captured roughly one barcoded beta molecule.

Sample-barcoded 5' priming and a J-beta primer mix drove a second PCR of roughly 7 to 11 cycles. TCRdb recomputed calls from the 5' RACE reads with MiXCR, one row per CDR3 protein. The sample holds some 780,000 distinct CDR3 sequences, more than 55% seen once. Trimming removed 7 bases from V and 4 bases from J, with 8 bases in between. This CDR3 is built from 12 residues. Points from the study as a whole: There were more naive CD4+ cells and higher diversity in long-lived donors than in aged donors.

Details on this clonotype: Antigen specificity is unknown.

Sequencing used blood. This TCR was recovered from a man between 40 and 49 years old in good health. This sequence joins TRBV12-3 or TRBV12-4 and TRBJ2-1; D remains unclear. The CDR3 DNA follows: TGTGCCAGCAACCTCGATTACAATGAGCAGTTCTTC. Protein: CASNLDYNEQFF.